Sequencing of this TCR beta chain was carried out in a study of robustness of blood B and T cell sequencing (dated by TCRdb to 2017 to 2018). With respect to the entire study: The study was designed to determine how much peripheral blood is required to reliably characterize an individual's TCRbeta and IgG repertoires. As technical replicates, two replicate TCRbeta cDNA libraries were made from one shared RNA pool taken from a single 10 ml draw. Each of the ten independently drawn blood samples had its TCRbeta and IgG repertoires measured. Results the study describes overall, beyond this receptor: Pooling tubes did not increase the overlap of rare TCRbeta clonotypes, which implies that much larger blood volumes would be needed to capture rare TCRbeta clonotypes. One pair of TCRbeta libraries showed evidence of cross-contamination, likely from batch processing; the shared UMI-sequence pairs were removed. Of the top 10,000 TCRbeta clonotypes in one technical replicate library, around 94% were also found in the other technical replicate library. TCRbeta rarefaction curves did not fully plateau, suggesting under-sequencing or many low-abundance clonotypes. The 1,000 most abundant TCRbeta clonotypes from the pooled draws were detected in every single 10 ml sample. Coverage of the top 10,000 TCRbeta clonotypes approached saturation when 3 or 4 tubes (about 27-45 ml blood) were combined. Immediate fractionation was required for EDTA tubes, so the use of EDTA tubes in multi-site collections was limited.

The protocol used for the library was PCR. The reads were generated on an Illumina MiSeq. cDNA was synthesized with SMARTScribe reverse transcriptase and a 5' template-switch oligo that added a universal priming site. The template-switch oligo carried a 12-nucleotide random unique molecular identifier (UMI) that tagged each cDNA molecule. During reverse transcription, TCRbeta transcripts were targeted using chain-specific reverse primers. Leftover template-switch adapters were removed by uracil DNA glycosylase treatment, and cDNA was purified using a Qiagen MinElute kit. The first PCR used KAPA HiFi HotStart ReadyMix for approximately 25 cycles, split across four 50 ul reactions with step-out primers. Products of the first-round PCR were gel-purified before additional amplification. Illumina Nextera adapters were attached in a second PCR of roughly 8 cycles, and the libraries were then purified and pooled. For each TCRbeta molecule, the UMI barcode was captured by a 50-nucleotide 5' read. Per the source publication's procedure: Using the MIGEC toolkit, reads were grouped by UMI into consensus reads. Final reads were produced by merging forward and reverse consensus reads with PEAR. Identical UMI-sequence pairs found in more than one library were treated as cross-sample contamination and removed by a custom decontamination script. MIGMAP, a wrapper around IgBLAST, was used for V(D)J assignment and CDR3 extraction. A TCR clonotype was defined as sharing the same V gene, J gene and CDR3 amino acid sequence, and CDR1 and CDR2 were not sequenced. TCRdb reworked the public reads: Q25 trimming with fastp, MiXCR clone assembly, productive beta chains retained. Every CDR3 protein is listed once, alongside the most common genes and DNA of its rows. It is TCRdb's table, rather than the study itself, that gives the V and J calls and clone size. This sample gives more than 3,000 distinct CDR3 sequences in total; 50% of them show up just once. The ten largest clones add up to over 20% of the sample.

Sequences MGHDK (CDR1) and SYGVNS (CDR2) are obtained from the germline V gene. A distance of 8 bases separates the germline ends of V and J, which lose 2 bases and 8 bases respectively. The CDR3 goes from the cysteine to the phenylalanine over 12 residues. Here the CDR3 DNA is all that survives: 36 bases in frame from base 1. The count of this clonotype is one. Its antigen target is currently unknown. No much larger clone exists at a distance of one base, and base qualities are not known. mRNA, which captures expressed receptors, was used instead of genomic DNA for quantification of TCRbeta repertoires. Without any cell sorting, leukocytes from the buffy coat were collected into Trizol, and RNA was extracted using the Direct-zol RNA MiniPrep Plus kit. To separate plasma, buffy coat and red blood cells, EDTA blood tubes were immediately centrifuged at 4 degrees C.

The source of this sequence is a human donor in good health. Recombination joined TRBV25-1 with TRBJ2-3; the D gene cannot be named for sure. The sequenced material came from peripheral blood. The nucleotide sequence is given as TGTGCCAGCAGTGAAGGCACCGGTACGCAGTATTTT. The translation is CASSEGTGTQYF.